The 27 T cell receptor beta chains listed next were all sequenced from one sample in a study of STAT5B mutations in CD4+ large granular lymphocyte leukemia. Clones were sequenced by immunoSEQ multiplex PCR, and TCRdb holds only the in-frame ones, with some missing. Of under 40,000 clones detected, around 84% appear once; the ten largest clones hold about 2.7%. Sequenced material: CD4+ T cells from blood buffy coats. These receptors originate from a human donor in good health.

This rearrangement joins TRBV29-1 to TRBJ1-5; D perhaps matches TRBD1 (6 bases). The CDR3 extends over 12 amino acids. Per the germline V gene, CDR1 is SQVTM and CDR2 is ANQGSEA. V was shortened by 4 bases and J by 5 bases, with 9 bases between the two germline ends. The CDR3 loop reads CSVGGADQPQHF. The CDR3 DNA reads as TGCAGCGTTGGGGGGGCTGATCAGCCCCAGCATTTT.

The DNA of the CDR3 is TGTGCCAGCAGCCGAACGGTTGGCGACTCCTACGAGCAGTACTTC. This codes for CASSRTVGDSYEQYF. The chain has TRBV7-2 and TRBJ2-7; the D is unclear. Trimming pared 5 bases from V and 0 bases from J, leaving 14 bases between. The CDR3 is made up of 15 amino acids. Germline CDR1 reads SGHTA; CDR2 reads FQGNSA.

The chain carries TRBV28 and TRBJ2-7; 8 bases are shared with TRBD1. With V trimmed by 8 bases and J by 2 bases, 8 bases remained unmatched. CDR1 and CDR2 (germline): MDHEN, SYDVKM. The CDR3 is 14 amino acids. CDR3 coding DNA: TGTGCCAGCGGACAGGGTGGAAAGACCTACGAGCAGTACTTC. Its translation is CASGQGGKTYEQYF.

This clone was observed a few times. Germline is not matched at one junction end, which may reflect a read error. This chain links TRBV4-2 with TRBJ1-6; 8 nucleotides align to TRBD1. The CDR3 covers 15 residues. The germline gives CDR1 LGHNA, CDR2 YNFKEQ. CDR3 residues: CASSKETGDNSPLHF. The CDR3 nucleotides are TGTGCCAGCAGCAAAGAGACAGGGGACAATTCACCCCTCCACTTT.

V gene TRBV7-6 combines with J gene TRBJ2-7; 8 bases match TRBD1. The CDR3 is 16 residues long. CDR1 and CDR2 (germline): SGHVS, FNYEAQ. The V segment lost 5 bases and the J segment 2 bases; nucleotides outside the gene matches: 11. The CDR3, as DNA: TGTGCCAGCAGCCTTCAGACCGGGACAGGCGCCTACGAGCAGTACTTC. Residues: CASSLQTGTGAYEQYF.

This clone has more than one count but fewer than ten. This chain connects TRBV10-3 to TRBJ2-1, with D uncertain. This CDR3 has 15 amino acids. Germline V gives CDR1 ENHRY, CDR2 SYGVKD. The germline V and J ends were trimmed by 0 bases and 7 bases, with 13 bases remaining between them. CDR3 residues: CAISESILLGNEQFF. DNA for the CDR3: TGTGCCATCAGTGAGTCGATACTTTTGGGTAATGAGCAGTTCTTC.

The rearrangement uses TRBV5-6 and TRBJ2-1, with 9 bases fitting TRBD1. The germline CDR1 and CDR2 sequences are SGHDT and YYEEEE. The length of the CDR3 is 15 residues. The junction had 2 bases not matched to a gene; V was cut back by 2 bases and J by 2 bases. CDR3 region: CASSLGTGPYNEQFF. The CDR3, as DNA: TGTGCCAGCAGCTTAGGGACAGGGCCCTACAATGAGCAGTTCTTC.

V gene TRBV6-1 combines with J gene TRBJ1-3, with 8 bases matching TRBD1. J gave up 7 bases and V 2 bases, and 4 bases lay outside the gene matches. Germline V CDR1 and CDR2: MNHNS, SASEGT. This CDR3 has 14 amino acids. The CDR3 loop reads CASSESRGLNTIYF. CDR3 sequence (DNA): TGTGCCAGCAGTGAATCCAGGGGGCTGAACACCATATATTTT.

The J gene is TRBJ2-7, the V gene TRBV28, with TRBD1 matching over 8 bases. Per the germline V gene, CDR1 is MDHEN and CDR2 is SYDVKM. This CDR3 has 15 residues. Losses at the gene ends were 5 bases for V and 3 bases for J; bases not matched to a gene: 9. The CDR3 loop reads CASSPQDRGGYEQYF. Written as DNA, the CDR3 is TGTGCCAGCAGTCCTCAAGACAGGGGTGGCTACGAGCAGTACTTC.

The chain links TRBV18 to TRBJ2-3, with a tentative D call TRBD1 (6 bases). CDR1 and CDR2 from the germline V gene are KGHSH and LQKENI. Trimming stripped 1 base from V and 2 bases from J, with 10 bases between. This CDR3 is 15 amino acids long. The CDR3 here is CASSPRAGDTDTQYF. The CDR3 DNA sequence: TGTGCCAGCTCACCACGGGCAGGGGACACAGATACGCAGTATTTT.

The chain carries TRBV11-2 and TRBJ2-7; D call uncertain. The V and J ends lost 1 base and 6 bases respectively, with 10 bases between them. Germline V gene lookup returns CDR1 SGHAT and CDR2 FQNNGV. The CDR3 extends over 13 amino acids. This CDR3 reads CASSLVEGFEQYF. The CDR3 bases are TGTGCCAGCAGCTTAGTTGAAGGTTTCGAGCAGTACTTC.

V and J are TRBV4-1 and TRBJ1-2; D may be TRBD1 (5 bases). V gave up 0 bases and J gave up 0 bases, with 8 bases separating them. The CDR3 extends over 15 amino acids. Germline CDR1 MGHRA, CDR2 YSYEKL. CDR3 coding DNA: TGCGCCAGCAGCCAAGATTTGGGGGCTAACTATGGCTACACCTTC. Amino acids: CASSQDLGANYGYTF.

This clone was detected only a few times. This chain connects TRBV11-2 to TRBJ1-3; D call uncertain. The V and J ends lost 1 base and 5 bases respectively, with 9 bases between them. The CDR3 length is 14 residues. Germline loops: CDR1 SGHAT, CDR2 FQNNGV. The CDR3 coding sequence is TGTGCCAGCAGCTTAGCTGGGATTCGAAACACCATATATTTT. Its protein product is CASSLAGIRNTIYF.

About this clone itself: A junction end diverges from the germline sequence, so it may reflect a read error. The chain combines TRBV6-1 with TRBJ2-1; D is possibly TRBD2 (5 bases). The CDR3 is 16 residues long. The germline V gene encodes CDR1 MNHNS and CDR2 SASEGT. CDR3 amino acids: CASSKGGWGENNERFF. CDR3 nucleotide sequence: TGTGCCAGCAGTAAAGGAGGCTGGGGAGAAAACAATGAGCGGTTCTTC.

The chain is built from TRBV5-4 and TRBJ2-1; perhaps TRBD2 as D (7 bases). Germline CDR1 SGHNT, CDR2 YYREEE (reference sequence). The length of the CDR3 is 17 residues. Trimming removed 0 bases at V and 4 bases at J, with 17 bases between. The chain's CDR3 is CASSLVIGGGSYNEQFF. The CDR3 region has the DNA TGTGCCAGCAGCTTGGTCATTGGGGGGGGCTCTTACAATGAGCAGTTCTTC.

This chain connects TRBV9 to TRBJ1-6; D may be TRBD1 (5 bases). The CDR3 covers 19 residues. Germline values: CDR1 SGDLS, CDR2 YYNGEE. V was clipped by 0 bases and J by 0 bases, with 16 bases between them. Here the CDR3 DNA reads TGTGCCAGCAGCGTAGACCGTGCAGGGCCCGGCTCCTATAATTCACCCCTCCACTTT. This translates into CASSVDRAGPGSYNSPLHF.

Only one count was recorded for this clone. The rearrangement links TRBV6-4 to TRBJ2-3; D ambiguous. Germline CDR1 and CDR2: MRHNA and SNTAGT. V was shortened by 11 bases and J by 1 base, with 13 bases between the two germline ends. This CDR3 comprises 13 residues. Here the CDR3 DNA reads TGTGCCCCAAGCAAGGGTGGCACAGATACGCAGTATTTT. Encoded protein: CAPSKGGTDTQYF.

The chain is built from TRBV29-1 and TRBJ2-3, with D maybe TRBD2 (6 bases). Germline lookup yields CDR1 SQVTM and CDR2 ANQGSEA. V was shortened by 6 bases and J by 4 bases, with 14 bases between the two germline ends. The CDR3 is 13 amino acids. DNA of the CDR3: TGCAGCGTAACCGGGAGCCGCCCAGATACGCAGTATTTT. Amino acids: CSVTGSRPDTQYF.

V gene TRBV5-1 combines with J gene TRBJ1-6, with TRBD1 identical over 9 bases. Germline V gene lookup returns CDR1 SGHRS and CDR2 YFSETQ. J was trimmed by 7 bases and V by 4 bases; bases with no gene match: 6. CDR3 size: 15 residues. CDR3 residues: CASSTTGTGNSPLHF. The CDR3 DNA sequence: TGCGCCAGCAGCACGACCGGGACAGGGAATTCACCCCTCCACTTT.

This sequence joins TRBV29-1 and TRBJ1-2, with a tentative D call TRBD1 (5 bases). In germline, CDR1 is SQVTM, CDR2 ANQGSEA. V lost 0 bases and J 7 bases, leaving 15 bases between the germline ends. This CDR3 spans 14 amino acids. In DNA form, the CDR3 reads TGCAGCGTTGAAGAGGAGGGCGGGGCCGGTGGCTACACCTTC. Protein sequence: CSVEEEGGAGGYTF.

This clone was detected only a few times. This sequence joins TRBV19 and TRBJ1-1, with 9 bases matching TRBD1. Per germline, CDR1 LNHDA and CDR2 SQIVND (reference sequence). This CDR3 has 15 residues. Losses at the gene ends were 5 bases for V and 5 bases for J; bases not matched to a gene: 9. CDR3 sequence reads: CASSGDRGKGTEAFF. The CDR3, as DNA: TGTGCCAGTAGTGGCGACAGGGGGAAGGGAACTGAAGCTTTCTTT.

The chain employs TRBV6-6 and TRBJ2-5; D not resolved. CDR1 and CDR2 from the germline V gene are MNHNY and SVGAGI (reference sequence). This CDR3 has 14 amino acids. Trimming removed 4 bases from V and 2 bases from J, with 11 bases in between. CDR3 in amino acids: CASSFGVWQETQYF. The CDR3 DNA reads as TGTGCCAGCAGTTTTGGGGTTTGGCAAGAGACCCAGTACTTC.

The V gene is TRBV7-9, the J gene TRBJ2-3; 8 bases align to TRBD2. The V gene end was trimmed by 3 bases and the J gene end by 11 bases; junction bases not matched to a gene: 13. The CDR3 is made up of 15 amino acids. Germline CDR1 and CDR2: SEHNR and FQNEAQ (reference sequence). CDR3 amino acids: CASSFASGKAGGQYF. CDR3 sequence (DNA): TGTGCCAGCAGCTTCGCTAGCGGCAAGGCGGGGGGGCAGTATTTT.

The rearrangement links TRBV7-7 to TRBJ2-5, with TRBD2 matching 7 bases. Germline values: CDR1 SSHAT, CDR2 FNYEAQ (reference sequence). V lost 5 bases and J lost 1; bases outside the gene matches: 4. The CDR3 consists of 14 residues. The CDR3 nucleotides are TGTGCCAGCAGCCCCGGGGGGATCCAAGAGACCCAGTACTTC. Amino acids: CASSPGGIQETQYF.

V is TRBV7-9 and J is TRBJ1-6; the match to TRBD1 covers 9 bases. The germline CDR1 and CDR2 sequences are SEHNR and FQNEAQ (reference sequence). The CDR3 runs to 15 residues. Germline trimming cut 5 bases from V and 5 bases from J; bases unmatched to any gene: 4. CDR3 protein: CASSRDRGNNSPLHF. The CDR3 nucleotides read TGTGCCAGCAGCCGAGACAGGGGGAATAATTCACCCCTCCACTTT.

This chain connects TRBV18 to TRBJ2-7; 12 bases fit TRBD1. Trimming took 4 bases from V and 9 from J; bases not matched to a gene: 16. The CDR3 is 17 residues long. Per the germline V gene, CDR1 is KGHSH and CDR2 is LQKENI. The CDR3 protein is CASSLYPGQGALRGQYF. CDR3 coding DNA: TGTGCCAGCTCACTCTATCCGGGACAGGGGGCCCTACGCGGGCAGTACTTC. Filled out from reference TRBV18 and TRBJ2-7, the complete variable domain reads NAGVMQNPRHLVRRRGQEARLRCSPMKGHSHVYWYRQLPEEGLKFMVYLQKENIIDESGMPKERFSAEFPKEGPSILRIQQVVRGDSAAYFCASSLYPGQGALRGQYFGPGTRLTVT.

The chain has TRBV19 and TRBJ1-1, with D possibly matching TRBD1 (5 bases). CDR1 is LNHDA and CDR2 is SQIVND in the germline V gene (reference sequence). The CDR3 is 14 amino acids. V gave up 5 bases and J gave up 1 base, with 11 bases separating them. The CDR3 DNA is TGTGCCAGTAGTCCCTGGGGGGGGAACACTGAAGCTTTCTTT. Its protein is CASSPWGGNTEAFF.